The 23 T cell receptor beta chains listed next were all sequenced from one sample in a study of shared clonotypes between healthy human individuals. Clones were read by immunoSEQ multiplex PCR, and TCRdb kept only the in-frame ones, dropping some. The sample lists roughly 2,300,000 clones; 80% to 95% were seen once. Source material: naive CD4+ T cells from PBMCs. Described subset: CD45RA+ positively selected. These TCRs come from a man younger than 35 in good health. Some clones in this sample may be carry-over from other donors' samples.

The chain carries TRBV2 and TRBJ1-2, with D unclear. The CDR3 runs 14 residues. V was pared by 2 bases and J by 4 bases, with 11 bases between. From germline, CDR1 is SNHLY and CDR2 FYNNEI. The DNA of the CDR3 is TGTGCCAGCAGTGAAACACGGGAGATCTATGGCTACACCTTC. It specifies CASSETREIYGYTF.

A word on this clone: The same CDR3 can be traced to other DNA sequences in this sample. V is TRBV30 and J is TRBJ2-7, with D uncertain. Germline V gene sequence: CDR1 GTSNPN, CDR2 SVGIG (reference sequence). V lost 3 bases and J lost 4, with 7 bases in between. The length of the CDR3 is 11 residues. The CDR3 sequence is CAWSVGYEQYF. CDR3 nucleotide sequence: TGTGCCTGGAGCGTGGGATACGAGCAGTACTTC.

The chain joins TRBV7-3 to TRBJ2-1, with D possibly matching TRBD2 (5 bases). V dropped 1 base and J dropped 5 bases, with 18 bases sitting between them. CDR1 and CDR2 (germline): SGHTA, FQGTGA. This CDR3 region has 17 residues. Here the CDR3 reads CASSLKVLRPGDNEQFF. The CDR3 coding sequence is TGTGCCAGCAGCTTAAAAGTTCTTAGGCCCGGGGACAATGAGCAGTTCTTC.

V gene TRBV6-1 combines with J gene TRBJ1-1; maybe TRBD1 (5 bases). Germline assignment: CDR1 MNHNS and CDR2 SASEGT. Trimming shortened V by 6 bases and J by 10 bases, and 21 bases separated the two germline ends. This CDR3 spans 14 amino acids. The CDR3 sequence is CASSPSRQGQRAFF. The CDR3 DNA sequence: TGTGCCAGCAGCCCCTCACGGCAAGGACAAAGAGCTTTCTTT.

The chain recombines TRBV5-1 with TRBJ2-1; 8 nucleotides match TRBD2. J lost 5 bases, V lost 0 bases, and 4 bases had no gene match. Germline V gene sequence: CDR1 SGHRS, CDR2 YFSETQ. The CDR3 covers 15 residues. The CDR3 loop reads CASSLVSGANNEQFF. The CDR3 DNA is TGCGCCAGCAGCTTGGTTAGCGGGGCGAACAATGAGCAGTTCTTC.

The chain carries TRBV7-3 and TRBJ2-1; no definite D call. The CDR3 sequence is 15 residues long. The ends were cut back, 1 base at V and 8 bases at J, with 15 bases in the middle. Germline loops: CDR1 SGHTA, CDR2 FQGTGA. This CDR3 is CASSLRVGDGDEQFF. CDR3 in DNA: TGTGCCAGCAGCTTAAGGGTCGGAGATGGGGATGAGCAGTTCTTC.

The genes are TRBV7-9 and TRBJ2-7; D not resolved. V shed 5 bases and J shed 6 bases, with 20 bases lying between them. The CDR3 runs 15 residues. The germline V gene has CDR1 SEHNR and CDR2 FQNEAQ (reference sequence). DNA of the CDR3: TGTGCCAGCAGCAATCCCTGGGATTTAGGCGGCGAGCAGTACTTC. Translating gives CASSNPWDLGGEQYF.

The chain recombines TRBV5-1 with TRBJ1-2, with D possibly matching TRBD1 (6 bases). Trimming pared 2 bases from V and 7 bases from J, leaving 21 bases between. There are 16 residues in the CDR3. Germline-derived CDR1 and CDR2 are SGHRS and YFSETQ. CDR3: CASSFTTIQGGGGYTF. The CDR3 DNA is TGCGCCAGCAGCTTTACTACTATACAGGGTGGCGGTGGCTACACCTTC.

The chain joins TRBV9 to TRBJ1-2; tentatively, D is TRBD1 (5 bases). CDR1 is SGDLS, CDR2 YYNGEE, per germline. This CDR3 has 16 residues. Deletions cut 0 bases from V and 6 bases from J, with 18 bases between. The CDR3 spells CASSVGATRGGHGYTF. The CDR3 nucleotides read TGTGCCAGCAGCGTAGGGGCCACCCGTGGGGGTCATGGCTACACCTTC.

This clone was detected once. Within the sample, other DNA sequences also encode this same CDR3. V usage is TRBV27 and J usage is TRBJ1-2; 8 bases line up with TRBD1. CDR1 and CDR2 (germline): MNHEY, SMNVEV (reference sequence). The V gene end was trimmed by 4 bases and the J gene end by 6 bases; junction bases not matched to a gene: 7. CDR3 length: 14 residues. CDR3 protein: CASSSGQGSDGYTF. CDR3 in DNA: TGTGCCAGCAGTTCAGGACAGGGCTCGGATGGCTACACCTTC.

As to this clone: Other DNA sequences in the sample encode the same CDR3. This rearrangement joins TRBV5-1 to TRBJ1-5, with D hard to call. V shed 1 base and J shed 0 bases, with 8 bases lying between them. The length of the CDR3 is 15 residues. Per the germline V gene, CDR1 is SGHRS and CDR2 is YFSETQ. The CDR3 is CASSLSDYSNQPQHF. The CDR3 DNA sequence: TGCGCCAGCAGCTTGTCTGACTATAGCAATCAGCCCCAGCATTTT.

The V gene is TRBV6-1, the J gene TRBJ2-1; 8 nucleotides agree with TRBD2. Unmatched junction bases numbered 6, after V lost 4 bases and J lost 4 bases. The CDR3 consists of 15 residues. The germline V gene has CDR1 MNHNS and CDR2 SASEGT. CDR3 in amino acids: CASSGRAGEYNEQFF. CDR3 nucleotide sequence: TGTGCCAGCAGTGGTCGAGCGGGAGAGTACAATGAGCAGTTCTTC.

This clone was observed a single time. The gene calls are TRBV28 and TRBJ1-2, with D possibly matching TRBD1 (5 bases). The ends were cut back, 4 bases at V and 8 bases at J, with 20 bases in the middle. Germline-derived CDR1 and CDR2 are MDHEN and SYDVKM. The CDR3 runs to 15 residues. CDR3 coding DNA: TGTGCCAGCAGTTCGGGAACAGGCCGACGGTGGGGCTACACCTTC. It translates to CASSSGTGRRWGYTF.

CDR3 in DNA: TGTGCCAGCAGCAAATTTAATCGGGATTTTGAAGCTTTCTTT. The encoded protein is CASSKFNRDFEAFF. V is TRBV21-1 and J is TRBJ1-1. TRBV21-1 is a pseudogene segment. The CDR3 is 14 amino acids.

The J gene is TRBJ2-3, the V gene TRBV9, with 9 bases identical to TRBD2. This CDR3 is 16 amino acids long. Unmatched junction bases numbered 7, after V lost 5 bases and J lost 0 bases. CDR1 is SGDLS and CDR2 is YYNGEE in the germline V gene. CDR3 protein: CASSSSTSGSTDTQYF. CDR3 nucleotide sequence: TGTGCCAGCAGTTCGTCGACTAGCGGAAGCACAGATACGCAGTATTTT.

The rearrangement links TRBV6-5 to TRBJ1-1; D might be TRBD1 (6 bases). CDR1 is MNHEY and CDR2 is SVGAGI in the germline V gene. With 4 bases removed from V and 13 bases from J, the gap between germline ends came to 19 bases. The CDR3 has 13 residues. CDR3 DNA sequence: TGTGCCAGCAGTTTCCATGGGGGCTCAAGCGGTTTCTTT. Amino acids: CASSFHGGSSGFF.

For this clone: The identical CDR3 is also encoded by other nucleotide sequences in the sample. The genes are TRBV29-1 and TRBJ1-2; D gene ambiguous. Germline V gene lookup returns CDR1 SQVTM and CDR2 ANQGSEA. V was pared by 7 bases and J by 3 bases, with 9 bases between. CDR3 length: 11 amino acids. The CDR3 nucleotides are TGCAGCGCAGATTCGGACTATGGCTACACCTTC. This translates into CSADSDYGYTF.

This sequence joins TRBV30 and TRBJ2-7, with 14 bases that match TRBD2. This CDR3 spans 16 amino acids. Unmatched junction bases numbered 5, after V lost 0 bases and J lost 4 bases. In germline, CDR1 is GTSNPN, CDR2 SVGIG (reference sequence). This CDR3 is CAWSVRLAGGPYEQYF. CDR3 DNA: TGTGCCTGGAGTGTAAGACTAGCGGGAGGGCCGTACGAGCAGTACTTC.

V and J are TRBV4-1 and TRBJ2-7, with D possibly matching TRBD2 (7 bases). Germline V gene data show CDR1 as MGHRA and CDR2 as YSYEKL. V was cut by 4 bases and J by 6 bases, with 22 bases left in between. This CDR3 region has 16 residues. The CDR3 sequence is CASSLSQGRAGGEQYF. CDR3 in DNA: TGCGCCAGCAGCCTATCTCAGGGGAGGGCGGGCGGCGAGCAGTACTTC.

The chain couples TRBV7-2 to TRBJ1-5, with TRBD1 as a possible D gene (6 bases). This CDR3 region has 14 residues. V dropped 5 bases and J dropped 7 bases, with 15 bases sitting between them. CDR1 is SGHTA, CDR2 FQGNSA, per germline. The DNA of the CDR3 is TGTGCCAGCAGCAATCCGGGACAACGGCAGCCCCAGCATTTT. It translates to CASSNPGQRQPQHF. The full variable domain, completed using reference TRBV7-2 and TRBJ1-5, is GAGVSQSPSNKVTEKGKDVELRCDPISGHTALYWYRQSLGQGLEFLIYFQGNSAPDKSGLPSDRFSAERTGGSVSTLTIQRTQQEDSAVYLCASSNPGQRQPQHFGDGTRLSIL.

This chain joins TRBV7-9 and TRBJ2-6; 11 nucleotides match TRBD2. J gave up 2 bases and V 5 bases, and 2 bases lay outside the gene matches. CDR1 SEHNR and CDR2 FQNEAQ come from the germline V gene (reference sequence). The CDR3 extends over 16 amino acids. The CDR3 DNA reads as TGTGCCAGCAGCCCGGGACTAGCGGCTGGGGCCAACGTCCTGACTTTC. Its translation: CASSPGLAAGANVLTF. Using reference TRBV7-9 and TRBJ2-6 for the parts outside the CDR3, the full variable domain is DTGVSQNPRHKITKRGQNVTFRCDPISEHNRLYWYRQTLGQGPEFLTYFQNEAQLEKSRLLSDRFSAERPKGSFSTLEIQRTEQGDSAMYLCASSPGLAAGANVLTFGAGSRLTVL.

This clone was observed a few times. V gene TRBV27 combines with J gene TRBJ1-1, with D perhaps matching TRBD1 (6 bases). The germline CDR1 and CDR2 sequences are MNHEY and SMNVEV (reference sequence). V dropped 7 bases and J dropped 5 bases, with 11 bases sitting between them. The CDR3 runs to 12 residues. The CDR3 DNA reads as TGTGCCAGCACCGACAGGCAAACTGAAGCTTTCTTT. Translation gives CASTDRQTEAFF.

The rearrangement uses TRBV15 and TRBJ2-7; no clear D gene. CDR1 is LNHNV, CDR2 YYDKDF, per germline (reference sequence). This CDR3 is built from 14 residues. Trimming stripped 6 bases from V and 6 bases from J, with 18 bases between. CDR3: CATSPFSGLGEQYF. CDR3 bases: TGTGCCACCAGTCCCTTTAGTGGCCTTGGCGAGCAGTACTTC.